This T cell receptor beta chain was recorded in a study of T cells in Graves' hyperthyroidism and ophthalmopathy. General observations from the study: Most thyroid-expanded clonotypes above 0.001 were also found in blood.

The V end was cut by 1 base, the J end by 4 bases, with 15 bases between. CDR1 SGHDT and CDR2 YYEEEE come from the germline V gene. This CDR3 comprises 16 residues. The source material, RNA transcripts, was used to amplify TCR beta CDR3 regions. The HTBI primer set served for first-round RT-PCR of the TCR CDR3. TCRdb used MiXCR to reprocess the multiplex PCR reads, holding one entry per CDR3 protein. The sample lists some 550,000 distinct CDR3 sequences, about a sixth occurring once. Many counts were recorded for this clonotype. The target antigen is unknown. Disease duration was under 3 months in the ophthalmopathy patients, who also had a Clinical Activity Score of at least 3 and a NOSPECS grade of at least 4. Pregnant or lactating patients were excluded, as were those with uncontrolled infection or other autoimmune disease. Using around 10 ml of fresh peripheral blood, PBMCs were prepared.

This TCR came from a woman in her 40s with Graves' ophthalmopathy. The chain links TRBV5-6 to TRBJ2-1; no clear D gene. Material: blood. For the CDR3, the DNA is TGTGCCAGCAGCTTGTTGGGCCAGGCCCGATACAATGAGCAGTTCTTC. Translation gives CASSLLGQARYNEQFF.